This T cell receptor beta chain was sequenced in a study of blood T cell repertoires in COVID-19. Background on the study: Italy, Spain and the United States were the sources of the convalescent and acute COVID-19 samples. T cells, B-cell-depleted T cells, or PBMCs supplied cDNA or gDNA.

Authors' analysis steps: Reference gene primers were amplified, and this amplification served to estimate nucleated cell counts. TCRdb's copy holds only in-frame clones and misses some; the assay was immunoSEQ multiplex PCR. V and J calls and clone size are given by that table; D and trimming were obtained from the DNA. The top ten clones hold 3.3% of a sample with over 85,000 clones, 85% to 90% of them seen once. This clone has only a few counts. A read error may produce the germline difference seen at one junction end. The CDR3 has 17 amino acids. Germline V gene sequence: CDR1 SGHAT, CDR2 FQNNGV. This chain links TRBV11-2 with TRBJ1-1; tentative D call: TRBD1 (5 bases). Sequencing used peripheral blood. The receptor comes from a woman aged 50 to 65 with acute or convalescent COVID-19. CDR3 amino acids: CASRLGIGARVNTEAFF. CDR3 coding DNA: TGTGCCAGCAGATTAGGAATTGGGGCCAGAGTGAACACTGAAGCTTTCTTT.